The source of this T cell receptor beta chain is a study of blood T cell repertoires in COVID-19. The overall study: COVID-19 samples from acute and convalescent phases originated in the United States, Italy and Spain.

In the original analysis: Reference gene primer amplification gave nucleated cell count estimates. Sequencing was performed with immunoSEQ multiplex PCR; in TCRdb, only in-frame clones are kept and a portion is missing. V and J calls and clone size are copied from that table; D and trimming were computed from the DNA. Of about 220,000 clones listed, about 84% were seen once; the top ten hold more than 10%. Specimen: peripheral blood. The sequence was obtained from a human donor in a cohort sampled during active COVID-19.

CDR3 region: CASLTGITNYGYTF. CDR3 nucleotides: TGTGCCTCCCTTACAGGGATTACTAACTATGGCTACACCTTC. This chain links TRBV5-6 with TRBJ1-2, with a tentative D call TRBD1 (6 bases). The CDR3 extends over 14 amino acids. CDR1 SGHDT and CDR2 YYEEEE come from the germline V gene. The ends were cut back, 10 bases at V and 0 bases at J, with 16 bases in the middle.